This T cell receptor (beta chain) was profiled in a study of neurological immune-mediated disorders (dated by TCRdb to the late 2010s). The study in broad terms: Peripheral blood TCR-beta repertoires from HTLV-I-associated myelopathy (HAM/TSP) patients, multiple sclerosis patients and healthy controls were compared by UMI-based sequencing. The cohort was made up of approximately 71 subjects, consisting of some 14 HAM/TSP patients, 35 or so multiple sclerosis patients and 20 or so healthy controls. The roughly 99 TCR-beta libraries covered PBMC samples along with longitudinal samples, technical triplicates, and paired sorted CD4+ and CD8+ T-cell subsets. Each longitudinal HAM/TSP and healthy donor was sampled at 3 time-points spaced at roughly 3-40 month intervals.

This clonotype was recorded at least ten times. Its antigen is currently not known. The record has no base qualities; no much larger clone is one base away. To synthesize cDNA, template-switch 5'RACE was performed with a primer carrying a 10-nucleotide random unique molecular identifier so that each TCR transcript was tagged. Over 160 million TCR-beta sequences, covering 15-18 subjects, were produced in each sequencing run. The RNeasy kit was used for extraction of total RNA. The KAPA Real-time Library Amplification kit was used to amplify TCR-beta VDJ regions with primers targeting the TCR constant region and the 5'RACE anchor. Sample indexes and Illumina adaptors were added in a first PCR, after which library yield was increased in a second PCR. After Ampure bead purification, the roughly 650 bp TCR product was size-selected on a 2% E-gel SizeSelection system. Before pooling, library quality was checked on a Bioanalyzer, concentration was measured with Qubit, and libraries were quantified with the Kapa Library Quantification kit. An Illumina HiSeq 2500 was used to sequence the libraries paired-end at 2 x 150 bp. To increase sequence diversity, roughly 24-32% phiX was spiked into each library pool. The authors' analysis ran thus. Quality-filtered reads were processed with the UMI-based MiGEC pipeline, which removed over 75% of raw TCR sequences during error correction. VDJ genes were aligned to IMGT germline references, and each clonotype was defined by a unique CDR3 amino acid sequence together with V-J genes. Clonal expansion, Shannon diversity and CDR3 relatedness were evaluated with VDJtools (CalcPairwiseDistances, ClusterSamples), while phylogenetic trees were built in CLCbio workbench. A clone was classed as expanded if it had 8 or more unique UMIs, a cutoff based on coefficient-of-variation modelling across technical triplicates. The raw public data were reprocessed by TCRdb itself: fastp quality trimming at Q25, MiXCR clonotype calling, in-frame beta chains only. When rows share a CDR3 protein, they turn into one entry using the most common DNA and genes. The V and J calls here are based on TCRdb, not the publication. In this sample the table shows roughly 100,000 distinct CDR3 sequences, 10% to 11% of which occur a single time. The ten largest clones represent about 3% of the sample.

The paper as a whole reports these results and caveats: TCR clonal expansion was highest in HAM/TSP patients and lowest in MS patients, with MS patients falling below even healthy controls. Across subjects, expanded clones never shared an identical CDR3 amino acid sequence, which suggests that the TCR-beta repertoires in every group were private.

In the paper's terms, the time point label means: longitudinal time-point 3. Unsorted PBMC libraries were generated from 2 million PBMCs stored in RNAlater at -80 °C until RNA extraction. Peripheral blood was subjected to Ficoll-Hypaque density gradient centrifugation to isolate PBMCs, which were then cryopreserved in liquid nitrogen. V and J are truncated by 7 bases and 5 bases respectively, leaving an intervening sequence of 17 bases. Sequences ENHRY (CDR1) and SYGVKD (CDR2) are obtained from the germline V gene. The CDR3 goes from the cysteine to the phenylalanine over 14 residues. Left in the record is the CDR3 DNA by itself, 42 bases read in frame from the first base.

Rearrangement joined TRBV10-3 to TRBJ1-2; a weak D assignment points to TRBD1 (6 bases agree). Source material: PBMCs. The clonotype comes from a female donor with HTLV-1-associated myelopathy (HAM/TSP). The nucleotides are TGTGCCATCAAAGGACAGAACAACCTTTATGGCTACACCTTC. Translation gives CAIKGQNNLYGYTF.